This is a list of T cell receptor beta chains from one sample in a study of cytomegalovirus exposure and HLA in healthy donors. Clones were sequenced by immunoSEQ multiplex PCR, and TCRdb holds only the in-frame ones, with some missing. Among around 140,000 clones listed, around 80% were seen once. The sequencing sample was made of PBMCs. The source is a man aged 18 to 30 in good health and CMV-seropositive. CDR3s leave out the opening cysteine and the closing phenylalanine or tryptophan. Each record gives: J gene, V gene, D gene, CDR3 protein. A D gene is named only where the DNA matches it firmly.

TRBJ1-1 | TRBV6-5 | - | ASSYSNQGNTEAF
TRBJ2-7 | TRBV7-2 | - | ASSPRQAYEQY
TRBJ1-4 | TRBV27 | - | ASSLGHFNEKLF
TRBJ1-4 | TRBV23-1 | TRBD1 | ASSCPSNGQGARVHEKLF
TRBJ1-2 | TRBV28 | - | ASSLFIGGNYGYT
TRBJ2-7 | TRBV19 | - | ASTRGTGNEQY
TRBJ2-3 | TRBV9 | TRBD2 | ASTLGTSGMSLQY
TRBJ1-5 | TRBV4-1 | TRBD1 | ASSQGTGLGQPQH
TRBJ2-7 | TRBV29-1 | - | SVGGRDEQY
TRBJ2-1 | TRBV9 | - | ASSYSLANEQF
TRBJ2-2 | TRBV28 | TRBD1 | ASRRQGTGELF
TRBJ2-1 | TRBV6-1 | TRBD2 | ASSLSGSRADEQF
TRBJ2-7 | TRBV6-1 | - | ASSEDDRSNLMSYEQY
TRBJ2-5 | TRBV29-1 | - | SVEDGDSQETQY
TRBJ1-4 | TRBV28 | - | ASSPTRVLNEKLF
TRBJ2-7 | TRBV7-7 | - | ASSPQDSAYEQY
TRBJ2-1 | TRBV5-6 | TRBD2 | ASSLKDTSGRVGYNEQF
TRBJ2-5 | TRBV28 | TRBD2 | ASSLRGLAGEEETQY
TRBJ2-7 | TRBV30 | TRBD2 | AWKKAGGPARY
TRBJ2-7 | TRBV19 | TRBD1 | ASRPGQYYEQY
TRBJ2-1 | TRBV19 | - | ASSIGPLLF
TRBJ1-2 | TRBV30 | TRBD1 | AWREGADYGYT
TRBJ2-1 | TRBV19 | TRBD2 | ASSMGGTSGRNEQF
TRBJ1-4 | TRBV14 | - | ASSPYSLNEKLF
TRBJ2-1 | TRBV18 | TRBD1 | ASSPGVERTGRLQGQF
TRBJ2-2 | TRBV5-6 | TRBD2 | ASSLSPGLASTGELF
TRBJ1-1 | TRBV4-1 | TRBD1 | ASSQEKRQGNTEAF
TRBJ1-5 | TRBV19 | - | ASSIGYTGPNQPQH
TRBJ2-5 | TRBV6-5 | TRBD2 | ASSPIAGRTQY
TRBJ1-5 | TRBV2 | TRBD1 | ASGGQFENQPQH
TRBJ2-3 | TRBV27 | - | ASTKRATDTQY
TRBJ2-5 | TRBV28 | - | ASRTQGGRETQY
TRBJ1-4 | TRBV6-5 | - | ASSYLGEKLF
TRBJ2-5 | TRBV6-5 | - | ASSYSRQGRETQY
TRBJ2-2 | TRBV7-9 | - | ASSREQLTGELF
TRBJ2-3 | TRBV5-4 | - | ASSSQHSTDTQY
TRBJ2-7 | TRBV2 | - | ASSEIQGKFSYEQY
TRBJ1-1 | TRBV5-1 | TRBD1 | ASSTGQGKGDTEAF
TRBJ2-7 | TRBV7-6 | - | ASATDVGPGNEQY
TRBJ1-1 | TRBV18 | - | ASSPIMNTEAF
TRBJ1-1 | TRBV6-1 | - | ASSFEMNTEAF
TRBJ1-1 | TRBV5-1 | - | ASSQETGLGNTEAF
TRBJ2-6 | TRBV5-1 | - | ASSLRPGSGANVLT
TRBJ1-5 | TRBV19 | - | ASSISSGQRSNQPQH
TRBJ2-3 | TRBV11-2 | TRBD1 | ASSQTPIRGSTDTQY
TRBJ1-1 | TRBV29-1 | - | SVREGRLTTEAF
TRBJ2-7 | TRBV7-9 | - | ASSPQAYEQY
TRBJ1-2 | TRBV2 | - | ASSGQANYGYT
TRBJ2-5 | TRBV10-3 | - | AISAGPETQY
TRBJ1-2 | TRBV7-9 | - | ASSLAREGNYGYT
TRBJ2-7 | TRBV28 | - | ASSLLERRREQY